This T cell receptor (beta chain) was observed in a study of cytomegalovirus exposure and HLA in healthy donors. Study summary: In a later analysis, the 120 or so validation repertoires were reported to have used the same platform as the roughly 730 first-cohort repertoires.

Concerning this clone itself: Its matching antigen is unknown.

Produced via immunoSEQ multiplex PCR; TCRdb's table is partial and in-frame only. Of 100,000 to 150,000 clones listed, 85% to 95% are singletons. V was pared by 3 bases and J by 0 bases, with 12 bases between. Germline V gene data show CDR1 as KGHSH and CDR2 as LQKENI. This CDR3 comprises 16 residues. Notes on the study in general: A classifier reportedly called cytomegalovirus status with high sensitivity and specificity. In vitro assays verified that three CMV-associated chains recognized CMV antigens specifically. In the roughly 120 validation repertoires, a later analysis found that first-cohort TCR clusters tended to co-occur.

Sequencing was done on a sample of PBMCs. This receptor was identified in a woman aged 18-29 years in good health and CMV-seronegative. This chain links TRBV18 with TRBJ1-5; D not certain. CDR3 nucleotides: TGTGCCAGCTCACCGCACCCACCGGGTAGCAATCAGCCCCAGCATTTT. Protein: CASSPHPPGSNQPQHF.